The clone carrying this T cell receptor (beta chain) was seen only a few times. V trimming: 0 bases; J trimming: 2 bases; junction bases outside the gene matches: 13. CDR1 is GTSNPN and CDR2 is SVGIG in the germline V gene (reference sequence). CDR3 length equals 19 residues. Followed over time, Seattle patients had been enrolled while infection was active. This sample was included in a study of blood T cell repertoires in COVID-19. In the study overall: Collection of acute and convalescent COVID-19 samples took place in the United States, Italy and Spain. Sample material is recorded as cDNA or gDNA derived from T cells, B-cell-depleted T cells, or PBMCs.

As originally analysed: From reference gene primer amplification, estimates of nucleated cell counts were derived. This table comes from immunoSEQ multiplex PCR, and its TCRdb copy is limited to in-frame clones, with some not included. V, J and clone size reflect that table, while D and trimming were determined from the DNA. The sample records about 310,000 clones, roughly 90% being singletons. The sequence was obtained from a woman aged 25 to 39 with COVID-19, enrolled during active disease. This chain connects TRBV30 to TRBJ2-5, with 12 bases matching TRBD2. Sequencing input: peripheral blood. The CDR3 reads CAWSVGLAGRFDPQETQYF. CDR3 sequence (DNA): TGTGCCTGGAGTGTAGGACTAGCGGGACGCTTTGACCCGCAAGAGACCCAGTACTTC. The variable domain in full, completed from reference TRBV30 and TRBJ2-5, reads SQTIHQWPATLVQPVGSPLSLECTVEGTSNPNLYWYRQAAGRGLQLLFYSVGIGQISSEVPQNLSASRPQDRQFILSSKKLLLSDSGFYLCAWSVGLAGRFDPQETQYFGPGTRLLVL.